This record covers a single TCR beta chain. Antigen: not known. This specimen comes from a study of T cells expressing NK-cell markers. Study context: The study sequenced eight donors, seven HCMV-seropositive and one seronegative.

Study-wide points: A few of the donors also had these clonotypes leading their CD3+CD56-NKG2C+ fraction. CD8+ T cells in over 5 donors included dominant NKG2C+ clonotypes at 1.0-7.0%.

Germline CDR1 DFQATT, CDR2 SNEGSKA (reference sequence). This CDR3 is 15 amino acids long. From its re-call of the 5' RACE reads, TCRdb lists each CDR3 protein once, without DNA. The specimen's table records 300,000 or so distinct CDR3 sequences. This chain uses TRBV20-1 with TRBJ2-1; lacking DNA, the TRBD2 call made by TCRdb goes unchecked. Sequencing input: blood T cells: a sorted CD56 or NKG2C T cell subset, CD4+ or CD8+ T cells, or bulk PBMC T cells (not recorded which). This sequence was found in a woman between 18 and 75 years old in good health. This chain's CDR3 is CSAARVGSGSDEQFF.